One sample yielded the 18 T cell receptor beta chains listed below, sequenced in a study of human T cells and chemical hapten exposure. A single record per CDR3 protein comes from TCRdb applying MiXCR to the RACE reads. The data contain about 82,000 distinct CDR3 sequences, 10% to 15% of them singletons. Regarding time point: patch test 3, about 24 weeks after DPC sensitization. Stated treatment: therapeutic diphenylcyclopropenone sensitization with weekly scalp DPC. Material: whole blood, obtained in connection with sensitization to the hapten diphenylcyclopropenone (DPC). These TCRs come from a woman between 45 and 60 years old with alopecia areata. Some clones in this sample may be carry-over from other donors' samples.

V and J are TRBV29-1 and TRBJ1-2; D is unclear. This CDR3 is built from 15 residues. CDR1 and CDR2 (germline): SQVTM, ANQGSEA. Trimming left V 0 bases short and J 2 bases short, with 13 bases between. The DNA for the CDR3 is TGCAGCGTTGAAGATCCCCCAGTACTAAACTATGGCTACACCTTC. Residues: CSVEDPPVLNYGYTF.

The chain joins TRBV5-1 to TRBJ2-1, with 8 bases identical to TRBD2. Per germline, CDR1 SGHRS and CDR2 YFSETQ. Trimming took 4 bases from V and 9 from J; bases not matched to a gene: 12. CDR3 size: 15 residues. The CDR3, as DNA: TGCGCCAGCAGCGACGGGACTAGTGCTGGCTTTGAGCAGTTCTTC. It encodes CASSDGTSAGFEQFF. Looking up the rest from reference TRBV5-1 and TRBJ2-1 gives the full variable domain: KAGVTQTPRYLIKTRGQQVTLSCSPISGHRSVSWYQQTPGQGLQFLFEYFSETQRNKGNFPGRFSGRQFSNSRSEMNVSTLELGDSALYLCASSDGTSAGFEQFFGPGTRLTVL.

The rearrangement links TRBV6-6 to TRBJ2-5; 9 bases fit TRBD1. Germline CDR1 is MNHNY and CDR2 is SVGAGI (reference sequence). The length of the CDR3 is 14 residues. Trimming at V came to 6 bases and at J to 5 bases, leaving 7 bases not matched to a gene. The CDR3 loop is CASSSGTGWETQYF. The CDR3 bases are TGTGCCAGCAGCTCCGGGACAGGGTGGGAGACCCAGTACTTC.

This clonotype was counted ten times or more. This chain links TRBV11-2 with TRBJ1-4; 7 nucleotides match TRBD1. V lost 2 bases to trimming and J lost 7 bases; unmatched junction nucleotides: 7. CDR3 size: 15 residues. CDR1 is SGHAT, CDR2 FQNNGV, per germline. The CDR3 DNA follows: TGTGCCAGCAGCTTATCCGGGACAGAAGGTGAAAAACTGTTTTTT. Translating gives CASSLSGTEGEKLFF.

The CDR3 sequence is CASSASAVSNQPQHF. DNA of the CDR3: TGTGCCAGCAGTGCCTCGGCCGTTAGCAATCAGCCCCAGCATTTT. V is TRBV6-1 and J is TRBJ1-5; D call uncertain. V was pared by 4 bases and J by 0 bases, with 10 bases between. CDR3 size: 15 residues. The germline gives CDR1 MNHNS, CDR2 SASEGT.

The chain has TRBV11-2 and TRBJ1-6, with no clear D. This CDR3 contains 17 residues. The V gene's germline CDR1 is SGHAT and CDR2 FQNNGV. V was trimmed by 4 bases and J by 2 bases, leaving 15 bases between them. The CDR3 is CASSSPKGTPYNSPLHF. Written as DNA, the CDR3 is TGTGCCAGCAGCTCGCCCAAAGGAACACCCTATAATTCACCCCTCCACTTT.

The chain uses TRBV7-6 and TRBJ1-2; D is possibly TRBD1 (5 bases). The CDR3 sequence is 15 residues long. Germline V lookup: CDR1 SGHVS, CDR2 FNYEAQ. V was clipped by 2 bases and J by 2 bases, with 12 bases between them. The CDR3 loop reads CASSLWEGSNYGYTF. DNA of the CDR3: TGTGCCAGCAGCTTATGGGAGGGGAGCAACTATGGCTACACCTTC.

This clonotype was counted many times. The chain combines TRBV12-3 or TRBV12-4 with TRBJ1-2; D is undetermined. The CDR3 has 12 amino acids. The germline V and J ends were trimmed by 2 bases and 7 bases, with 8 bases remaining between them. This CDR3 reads CASSLFGVGYTF. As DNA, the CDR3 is TGTGCCAGCAGTTTATTCGGGGTTGGCTACACCTTC.

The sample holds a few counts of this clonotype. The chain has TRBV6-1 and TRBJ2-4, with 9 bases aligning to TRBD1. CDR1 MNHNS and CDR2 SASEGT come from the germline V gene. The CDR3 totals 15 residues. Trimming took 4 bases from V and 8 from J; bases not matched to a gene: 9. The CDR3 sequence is CASSVDQTGGDIQYF. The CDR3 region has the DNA TGTGCCAGCAGTGTGGATCAGACAGGGGGTGACATTCAGTACTTC.

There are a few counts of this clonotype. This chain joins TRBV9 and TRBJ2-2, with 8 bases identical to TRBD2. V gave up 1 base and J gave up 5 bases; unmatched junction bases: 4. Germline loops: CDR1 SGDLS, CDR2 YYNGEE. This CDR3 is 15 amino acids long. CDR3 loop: CASSVNSGITGELFF. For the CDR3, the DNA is TGTGCCAGCAGCGTAAATAGCGGGATTACCGGGGAGCTGTTTTTT.

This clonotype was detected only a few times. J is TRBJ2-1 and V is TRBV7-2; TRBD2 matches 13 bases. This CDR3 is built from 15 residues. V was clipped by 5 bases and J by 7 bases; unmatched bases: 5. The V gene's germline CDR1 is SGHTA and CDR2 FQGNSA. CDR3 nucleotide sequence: TGTGCCAGCAGCACGACTAGCGGGAGGAGGAATGAGCAGTTCTTC. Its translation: CASSTTSGRRNEQFF.

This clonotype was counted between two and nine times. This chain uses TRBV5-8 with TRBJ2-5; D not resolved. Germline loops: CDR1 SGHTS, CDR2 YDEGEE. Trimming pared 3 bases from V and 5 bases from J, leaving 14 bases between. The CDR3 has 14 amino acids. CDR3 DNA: TGTGCCAGCAGCTGGACCCCCGAGGTCGAGACCCAGTACTTC. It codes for CASSWTPEVETQYF.

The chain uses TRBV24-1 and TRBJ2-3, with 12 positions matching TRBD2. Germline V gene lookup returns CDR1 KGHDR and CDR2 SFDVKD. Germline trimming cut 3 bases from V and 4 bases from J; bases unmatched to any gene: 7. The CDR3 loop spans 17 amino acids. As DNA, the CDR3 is TGTGCCACCAGTGATCCTGGACTAGCGGGAAATTCAGATACGCAGTATTTT. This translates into CATSDPGLAGNSDTQYF.

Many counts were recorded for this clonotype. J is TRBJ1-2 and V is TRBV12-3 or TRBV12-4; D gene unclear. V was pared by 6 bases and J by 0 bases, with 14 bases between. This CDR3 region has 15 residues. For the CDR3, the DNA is TGTGCCAGCAGCCCTGACTCCGCACCTAACTATGGCTACACCTTC. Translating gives CASSPDSAPNYGYTF.

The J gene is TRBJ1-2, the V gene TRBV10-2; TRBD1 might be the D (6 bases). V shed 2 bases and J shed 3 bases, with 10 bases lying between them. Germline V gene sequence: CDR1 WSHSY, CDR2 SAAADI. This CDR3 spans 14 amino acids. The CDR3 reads CASSEEGDDYGYTF. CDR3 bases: TGCGCCAGCAGTGAGGAGGGGGATGACTATGGCTACACCTTC.

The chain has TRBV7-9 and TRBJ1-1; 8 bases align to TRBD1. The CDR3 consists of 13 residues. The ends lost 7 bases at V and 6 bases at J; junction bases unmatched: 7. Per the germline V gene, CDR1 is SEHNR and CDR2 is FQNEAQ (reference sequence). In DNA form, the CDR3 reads TGTGCCAGCAAGGGACAGGTGATTGCTGAAGCTTTCTTT. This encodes CASKGQVIAEAFF.

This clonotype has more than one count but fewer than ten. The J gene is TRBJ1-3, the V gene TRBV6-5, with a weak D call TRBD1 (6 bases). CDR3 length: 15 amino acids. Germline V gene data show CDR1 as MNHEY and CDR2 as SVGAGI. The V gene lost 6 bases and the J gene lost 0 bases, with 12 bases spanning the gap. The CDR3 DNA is TGTGCCAGCAGACTGGACAGCGACTCTGGAAACACCATATATTTT. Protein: CASRLDSDSGNTIYF.

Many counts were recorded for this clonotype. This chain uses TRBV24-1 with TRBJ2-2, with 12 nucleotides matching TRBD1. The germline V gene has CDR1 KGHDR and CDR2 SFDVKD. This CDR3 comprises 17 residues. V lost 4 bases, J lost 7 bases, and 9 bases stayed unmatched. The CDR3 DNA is TGTGCCACCAGTGACCCTGAGGGACAGGGGGCGGTCGGGGAGCTGTTTTTT. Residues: CATSDPEGQGAVGELFF.